What follows are 10 T cell receptor beta chains derived from one specimen sequenced in a study of response to subunit inactivated influenza vaccine. TCRdb redid the calling of the RT-PCR reads with MiXCR, one entry per CDR3 protein. This table has 500,000 to 600,000 distinct CDR3 sequences, 12% appearing once. The sample consisted of PBMCs from blood, taken on the day of vaccination. Receptor source: a man between 45 and 60 years old who received an inactivated influenza vaccine.

The chain links TRBV7-9 to TRBJ2-1; 10 nucleotides agree with TRBD2. CDR1 is SEHNR and CDR2 is FQNEAQ in the germline V gene (reference sequence). The ends lost 2 bases at V and 8 bases at J; junction bases unmatched: 3. CDR3 size: 14 residues. The CDR3 nucleotides are TGTGCCAGCAGCTTACTAGCGGGAGCCTATGAGCAGTTCTTC. It encodes CASSLLAGAYEQFF. Combining the CDR3 with reference TRBV7-9 and TRBJ2-1 gives the whole variable domain DTGVSQNPRHKITKRGQNVTFRCDPISEHNRLYWYRQTLGQGPEFLTYFQNEAQLEKSRLLSDRFSAERPKGSFSTLEIQRTEQGDSAMYLCASSLLAGAYEQFFGPGTRLTVL.

This clonotype was seen ten or more times. The chain couples TRBV7-2 to TRBJ2-7; a possible D gene is TRBD1 (6 bases). The length of the CDR3 is 14 residues. The germline V and J ends were trimmed by 3 bases and 3 bases, with 12 bases remaining between them. Per germline, CDR1 SGHTA and CDR2 FQGNSA. CDR3 coding DNA: TGTGCCAGCAGCTTGGGGAGAGGGGGCTACGAGCAGTACTTC. It is translated as CASSLGRGGYEQYF.

The CDR3 region has the DNA TGTGCCACCAGCAGGCCAGCGAAGTTAGACACCCAAGAGACCCAGTACTTC. Encoded protein: CATSRPAKLDTQETQYF. This chain joins TRBV15 and TRBJ2-5; no clear D gene. CDR1 is LNHNV and CDR2 is YYDKDF in the germline V gene (reference sequence). The CDR3 sequence is 17 residues long. The ends were cut back, 3 bases at V and 1 base at J, with 18 bases in the middle.

The chain links TRBV12-3 or TRBV12-4 to TRBJ1-1; 9 nucleotides agree with TRBD1. The V and J ends lost 7 bases and 5 bases, in that order; junction bases with no gene match: 11. CDR3 length: 15 amino acids. This CDR3 is CASKLRDRGGTEAFF. The CDR3 DNA reads TGTGCCAGCAAACTTAGAGACAGGGGGGGTACTGAAGCTTTCTTT.

The J gene is TRBJ2-4, the V gene TRBV7-9; TRBD1 might be the D (6 bases). The CDR3 totals 16 residues. V was clipped by 0 bases and J by 8 bases, with 17 bases between them. Germline values: CDR1 SEHNR, CDR2 FQNEAQ (reference sequence). CDR3 amino acids: CASSLATGRARDIQYF. CDR3 in DNA: TGTGCCAGCAGCTTAGCGACAGGTCGGGCTAGGGACATTCAGTACTTC.

This clonotype was seen many times. The rearrangement links TRBV7-3 to TRBJ2-2; 8 positions match TRBD1. V lost 6 bases to trimming and J lost 1 base; unmatched junction nucleotides: 4. In germline, CDR1 is SGHTA, CDR2 FQGTGA. The CDR3 contains 15 residues. In DNA, the CDR3 is TGTGCCAGCAGTTTCGGACAGGGGAACACCGGGGAGCTGTTTTTT. This gives the protein CASSFGQGNTGELFF.

The rearrangement joins TRBV7-3 to TRBJ2-1; 10 positions match TRBD1. There are 16 residues in the CDR3. The V segment lost 0 bases and the J segment 6 bases; nucleotides outside the gene matches: 5. The germline gives CDR1 SGHTA, CDR2 FQGTGA. The CDR3 DNA is TGTGCCAGCAGCTTAACATTCGGACAGGGGGGCAATGAGCAGTTCTTC. It translates to CASSLTFGQGGNEQFF.

The chain recombines TRBV11-2 with TRBJ2-5; D is possibly TRBD2 (6 bases). The CDR3 consists of 17 residues. Germline V lookup: CDR1 SGHAT, CDR2 FQNNGV. The V gene lost 0 bases and the J gene lost 5 bases, with 19 bases spanning the gap. The DNA of the CDR3 is TGTGCCAGCAGCTTAGATCTTCCCAGGGTAGGAGGGGAGACCCAGTACTTC. The encoded protein is CASSLDLPRVGGETQYF. Full variable domain (missing parts from reference TRBV11-2 and TRBJ2-5): EAGVAQSPRYKIIEKRQSVAFWCNPISGHATLYWYQQILGQGPKLLIQFQNNGVVDDSQLPKDRFSAERLKGVDSTLKIQPAKLEDSAVYLCASSLDLPRVGGETQYFGPGTRLLVL.

This clonotype was observed at least ten times. This chain links TRBV28 with TRBJ1-2, with D unresolved. Trimming left V 3 bases short and J 9 bases short, with 14 bases between. Germline values: CDR1 MDHEN, CDR2 SYDVKM. The CDR3 spans 13 residues. CDR3 in amino acids: CASSFGRLDRYTF. The CDR3 nucleotides are TGTGCCAGCAGTTTTGGGAGGCTGGATCGCTACACCTTC.

There are many counts of this clonotype. The chain couples TRBV30 to TRBJ2-2; TRBD1 matches 10 bases. CDR1 and CDR2 (germline): GTSNPN, SVGIG (reference sequence). V shed 7 bases and J 7 bases; nucleotides not matched to a gene: 3. This CDR3 has 12 amino acids. The CDR3 DNA reads TGTGCCTCGGGGACAGGGGTCGGGGAGCTGTTTTTT. Translating gives CASGTGVGELFF. The full variable domain, rest sourced from reference TRBV30 and TRBJ2-2, is SQTIHQWPATLVQPVGSPLSLECTVEGTSNPNLYWYRQAAGRGLQLLFYSVGIGQISSEVPQNLSASRPQDRQFILSSKKLLLSDSGFYLCASGTGVGELFFGEGSRLTVL.